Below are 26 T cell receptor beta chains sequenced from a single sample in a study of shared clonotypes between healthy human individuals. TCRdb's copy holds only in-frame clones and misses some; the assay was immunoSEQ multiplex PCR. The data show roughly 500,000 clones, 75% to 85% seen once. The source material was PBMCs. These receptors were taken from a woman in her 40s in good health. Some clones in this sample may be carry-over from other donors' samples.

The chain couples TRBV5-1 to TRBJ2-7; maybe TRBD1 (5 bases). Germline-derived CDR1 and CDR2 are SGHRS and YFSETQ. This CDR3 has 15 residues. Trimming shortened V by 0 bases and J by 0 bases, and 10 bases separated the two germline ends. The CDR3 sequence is CASSLGSGRSYEQYF. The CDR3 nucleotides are TGCGCCAGCAGCTTGGGATCAGGGCGCTCCTACGAGCAGTACTTC.

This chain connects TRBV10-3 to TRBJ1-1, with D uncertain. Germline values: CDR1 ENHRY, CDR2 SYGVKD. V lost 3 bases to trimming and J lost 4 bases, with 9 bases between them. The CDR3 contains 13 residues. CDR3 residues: CAISDPRVTEAFF. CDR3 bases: TGTGCCATCAGTGACCCGAGGGTCACTGAAGCTTTCTTT.

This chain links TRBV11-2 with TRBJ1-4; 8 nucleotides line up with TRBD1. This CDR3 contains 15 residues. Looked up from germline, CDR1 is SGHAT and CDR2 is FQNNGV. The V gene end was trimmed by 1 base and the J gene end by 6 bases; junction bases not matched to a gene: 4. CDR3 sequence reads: CASSLVDRVDEKLFF. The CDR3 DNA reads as TGTGCCAGCAGCTTAGTGGACAGGGTCGATGAAAAACTGTTTTTT.

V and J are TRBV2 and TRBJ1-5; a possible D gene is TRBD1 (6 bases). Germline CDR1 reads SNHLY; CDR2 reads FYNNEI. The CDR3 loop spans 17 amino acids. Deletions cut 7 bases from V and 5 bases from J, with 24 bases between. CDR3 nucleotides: TGTGCCAGCACGGGGGGCGCTGGGAGGCAGGGAGATCAGCCCCAGCATTTT. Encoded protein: CASTGGAGRQGDQPQHF.

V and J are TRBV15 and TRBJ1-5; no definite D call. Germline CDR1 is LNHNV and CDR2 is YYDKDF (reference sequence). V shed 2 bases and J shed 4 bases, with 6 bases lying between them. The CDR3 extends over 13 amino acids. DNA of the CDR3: TGTGCCACCAGCAGATACAAGAATCAGCCCCAGCATTTT. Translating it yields CATSRYKNQPQHF.

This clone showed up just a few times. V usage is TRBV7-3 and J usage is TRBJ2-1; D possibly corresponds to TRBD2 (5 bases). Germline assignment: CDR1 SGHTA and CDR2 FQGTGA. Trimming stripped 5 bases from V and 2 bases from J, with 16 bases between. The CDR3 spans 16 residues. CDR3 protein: CASSPRRVITYNEQFF. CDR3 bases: TGTGCCAGCAGCCCGAGGCGGGTGATTACCTACAATGAGCAGTTCTTC.

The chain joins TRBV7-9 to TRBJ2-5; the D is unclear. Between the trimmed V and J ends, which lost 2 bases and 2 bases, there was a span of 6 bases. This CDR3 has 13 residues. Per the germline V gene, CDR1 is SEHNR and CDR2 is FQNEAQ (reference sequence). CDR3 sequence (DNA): TGTGCCAGCAGCTTACCCAGACAAGAGACCCAGTACTTC. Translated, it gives CASSLPRQETQYF.

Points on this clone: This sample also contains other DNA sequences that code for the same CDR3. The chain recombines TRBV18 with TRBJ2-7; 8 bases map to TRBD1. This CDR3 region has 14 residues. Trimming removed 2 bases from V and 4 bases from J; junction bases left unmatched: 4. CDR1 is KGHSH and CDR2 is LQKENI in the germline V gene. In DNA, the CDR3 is TGTGCCAGCTCACCAGGGACAGGCGGTTACGAGCAGTACTTC. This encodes CASSPGTGGYEQYF.

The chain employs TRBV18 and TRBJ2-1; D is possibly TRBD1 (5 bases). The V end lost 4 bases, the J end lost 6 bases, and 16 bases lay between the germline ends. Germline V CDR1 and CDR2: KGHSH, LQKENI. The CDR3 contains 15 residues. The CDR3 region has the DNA TGTGCCAGCTCACGACCTCTCAGGGCAGTCAATGAGCAGTTCTTC. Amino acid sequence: CASSRPLRAVNEQFF.

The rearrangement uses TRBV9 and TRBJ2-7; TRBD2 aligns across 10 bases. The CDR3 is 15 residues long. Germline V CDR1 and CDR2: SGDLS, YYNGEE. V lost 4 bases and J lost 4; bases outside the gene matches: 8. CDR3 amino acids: CASSPTSGEPYEQYF. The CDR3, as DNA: TGTGCCAGCAGCCCCACTAGCGGGGAGCCATACGAGCAGTACTTC.

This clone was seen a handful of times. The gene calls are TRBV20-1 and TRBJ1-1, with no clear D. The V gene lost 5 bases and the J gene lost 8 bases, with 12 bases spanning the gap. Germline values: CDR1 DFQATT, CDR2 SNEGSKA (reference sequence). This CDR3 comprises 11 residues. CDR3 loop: CSAHFRREAFF. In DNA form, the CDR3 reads TGCAGTGCTCATTTCCGGAGAGAAGCTTTCTTT.

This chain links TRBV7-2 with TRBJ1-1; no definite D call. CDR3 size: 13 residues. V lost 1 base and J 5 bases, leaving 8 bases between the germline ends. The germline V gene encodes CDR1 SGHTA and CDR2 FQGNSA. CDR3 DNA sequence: TGTGCCAGCAGCTTAGTGTCAGAGACTGAAGCTTTCTTT. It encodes CASSLVSETEAFF.

CDR3 loop: CASTLSRTPQETQYF. CDR3 nucleotide sequence: TGTGCCAGCACCCTAAGCCGGACACCTCAAGAGACCCAGTACTTC. The J gene is TRBJ2-5, the V gene TRBV6-1; the D gene is possibly TRBD1 (5 bases). This CDR3 has 15 amino acids. Germline loops: CDR1 MNHNS, CDR2 SASEGT. Trimming shortened V by 7 bases and J by 2 bases, and 17 bases separated the two germline ends.

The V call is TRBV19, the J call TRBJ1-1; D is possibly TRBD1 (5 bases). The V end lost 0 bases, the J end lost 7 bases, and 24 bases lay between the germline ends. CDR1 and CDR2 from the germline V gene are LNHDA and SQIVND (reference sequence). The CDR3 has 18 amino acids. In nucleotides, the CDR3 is TGTGCCAGTAGTATAGAGAGTGCAGGGCCCGGGGTTTTTGGTGAAGCTTTCTTT. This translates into CASSIESAGPGVFGEAFF.

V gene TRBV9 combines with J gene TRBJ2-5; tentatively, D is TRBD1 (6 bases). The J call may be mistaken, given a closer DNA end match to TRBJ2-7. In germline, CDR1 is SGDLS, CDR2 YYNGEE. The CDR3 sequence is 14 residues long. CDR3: CATKRQDSSYEQYF. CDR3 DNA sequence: TGTGCCACTAAGCGACAGGATAGCTCCTACGAGCAGTACTTC.

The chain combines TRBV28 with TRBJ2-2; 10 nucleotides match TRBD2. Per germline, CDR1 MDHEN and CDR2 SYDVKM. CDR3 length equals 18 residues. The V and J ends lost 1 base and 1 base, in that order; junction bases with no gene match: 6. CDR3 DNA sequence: TGTGCCAGCAGTTTATTACTAGCGGGGCGGGGGAACACCGGGGAGCTGTTTTTT. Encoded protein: CASSLLLAGRGNTGELFF.

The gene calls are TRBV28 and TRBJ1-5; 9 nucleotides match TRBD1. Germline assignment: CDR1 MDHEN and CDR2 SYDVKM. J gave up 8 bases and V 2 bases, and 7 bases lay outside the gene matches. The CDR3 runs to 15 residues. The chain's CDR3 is CASSLRGQGQEPQHF. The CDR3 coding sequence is TGTGCCAGCAGTTTACGGGGACAGGGCCAGGAGCCCCAGCATTTT.

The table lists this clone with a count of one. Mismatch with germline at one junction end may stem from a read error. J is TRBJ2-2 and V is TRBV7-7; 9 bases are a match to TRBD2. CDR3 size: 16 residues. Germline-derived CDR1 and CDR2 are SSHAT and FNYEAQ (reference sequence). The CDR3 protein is CASSLRAGGVTGELFF. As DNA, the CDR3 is TGTGCTAGCAGCTTGAGAGCGGGAGGTGTCACCGGGGAGCTGTTTTTT. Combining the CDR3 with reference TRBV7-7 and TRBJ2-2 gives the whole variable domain GAGVSQSPRYKVTKRGQDVTLRCDPISSHATLYWYQQALGQGPEFLTYFNYEAQPDKSGLPSDRFSAERPEGSISTLTIQRTEQRDSAMYRCASSLRAGGVTGELFFGEGSRLTVL.

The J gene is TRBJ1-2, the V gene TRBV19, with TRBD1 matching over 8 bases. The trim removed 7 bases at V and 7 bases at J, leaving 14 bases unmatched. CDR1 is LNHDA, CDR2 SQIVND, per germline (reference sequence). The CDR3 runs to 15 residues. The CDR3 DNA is TGTGCCAGTACCCAAAGGACAGGGTTCTTTGTTGGCTACACCTTC. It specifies CASTQRTGFFVGYTF. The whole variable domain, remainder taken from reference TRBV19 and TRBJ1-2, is DGGITQSPKYLFRKEGQNVTLSCEQNLNHDAMYWYRQDPGQGLRLIYYSQIVNDFQKGDIAEGYSVSREKKESFPLTVTSAQKNPTAFYLCASTQRTGFFVGYTFGSGTRLTVV.

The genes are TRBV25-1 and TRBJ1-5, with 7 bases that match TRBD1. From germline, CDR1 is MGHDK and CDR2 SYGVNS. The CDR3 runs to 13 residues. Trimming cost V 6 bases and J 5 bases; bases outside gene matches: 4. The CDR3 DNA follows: TGTGCCAGCAGACAGGGGCAGGATCAGCCCCAGCATTTT. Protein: CASRQGQDQPQHF.

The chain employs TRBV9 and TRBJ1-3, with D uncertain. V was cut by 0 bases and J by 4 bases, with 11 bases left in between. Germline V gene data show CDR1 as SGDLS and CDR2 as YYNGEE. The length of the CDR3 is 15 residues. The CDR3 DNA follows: TGTGCCAGCAGCGTAGATGAACGGGTGGGAAACACCATATATTTT. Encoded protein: CASSVDERVGNTIYF.

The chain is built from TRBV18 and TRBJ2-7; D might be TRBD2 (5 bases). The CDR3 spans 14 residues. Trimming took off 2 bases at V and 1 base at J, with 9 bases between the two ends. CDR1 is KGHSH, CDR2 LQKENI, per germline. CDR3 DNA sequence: TGTGCCAGCTCACCATACCAGCGGTCCTACGAGCAGTACTTC. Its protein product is CASSPYQRSYEQYF. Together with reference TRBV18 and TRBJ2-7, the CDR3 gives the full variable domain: NAGVMQNPRHLVRRRGQEARLRCSPMKGHSHVYWYRQLPEEGLKFMVYLQKENIIDESGMPKERFSAEFPKEGPSILRIQQVVRGDSAAYFCASSPYQRSYEQYFGPGTRLTVT.

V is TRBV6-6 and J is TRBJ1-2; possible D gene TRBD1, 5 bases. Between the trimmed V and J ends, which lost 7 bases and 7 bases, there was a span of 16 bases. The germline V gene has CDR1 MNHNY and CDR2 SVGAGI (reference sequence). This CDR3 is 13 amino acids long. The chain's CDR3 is CASTLGAQAGYTF. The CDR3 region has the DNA TGTGCCAGCACTCTAGGGGCACAGGCTGGCTACACCTTC.

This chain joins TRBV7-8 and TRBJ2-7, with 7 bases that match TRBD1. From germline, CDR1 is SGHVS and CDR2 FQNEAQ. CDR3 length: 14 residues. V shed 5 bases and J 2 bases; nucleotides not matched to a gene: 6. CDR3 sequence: CASSVGDSTYEQYF. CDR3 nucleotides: TGTGCCAGCAGCGTCGGGGACAGTACCTACGAGCAGTACTTC.

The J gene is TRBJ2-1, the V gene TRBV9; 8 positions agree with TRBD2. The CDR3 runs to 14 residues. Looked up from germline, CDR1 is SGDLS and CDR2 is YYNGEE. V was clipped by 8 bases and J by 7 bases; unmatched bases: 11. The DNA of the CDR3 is TGTGCCAGTTCGGGGGGGCTTGAAGTTAATGAGCAGTTCTTC. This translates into CASSGGLEVNEQFF.

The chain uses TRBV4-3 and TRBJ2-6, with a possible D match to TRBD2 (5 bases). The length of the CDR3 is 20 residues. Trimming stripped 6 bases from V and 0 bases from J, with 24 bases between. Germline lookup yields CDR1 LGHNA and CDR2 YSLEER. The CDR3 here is CASSLREIRRLNSGANVLTF. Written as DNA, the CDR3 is TGCGCCAGCAGTCTCCGAGAGATCAGGAGGTTGAACTCTGGGGCCAACGTCCTGACTTTC.